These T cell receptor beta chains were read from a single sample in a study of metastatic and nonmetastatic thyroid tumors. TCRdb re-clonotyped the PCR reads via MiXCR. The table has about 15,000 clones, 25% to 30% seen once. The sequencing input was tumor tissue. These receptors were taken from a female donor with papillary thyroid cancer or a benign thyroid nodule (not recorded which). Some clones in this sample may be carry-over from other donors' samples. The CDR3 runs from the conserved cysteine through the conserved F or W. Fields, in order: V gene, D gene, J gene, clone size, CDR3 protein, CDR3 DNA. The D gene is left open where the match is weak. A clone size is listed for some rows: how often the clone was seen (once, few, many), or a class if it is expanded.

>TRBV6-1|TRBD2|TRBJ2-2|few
CASSETSCVVPGELFF
TGTGCCAGCAGTGAGACTAGCTGTGTGGTACCCGGCGAGCTGTTTTTT
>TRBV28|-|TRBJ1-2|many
CASSFGGPYGYTF
TGTGCCAGCAGTTTCGGTGGCCCCTATGGCTACACCTTC
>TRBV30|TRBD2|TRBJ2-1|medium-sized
CAWDRLAGGEQFF
TGTGCCTGGGATAGACTAGCGGGAGGGGAACAGTTCTTC
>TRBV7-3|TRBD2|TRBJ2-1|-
CASSFGGGVSGMDEQFF
TGTGCCAGCAGCTTTGGCGGAGGGGTAAGCGGGATGGATGAGCAGTTCTTC
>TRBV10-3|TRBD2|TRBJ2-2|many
CAISGRGLAGGSNTGELFF
TGTGCCATCAGTGGCAGGGGGCTAGCGGGAGGATCGAACACCGGGGAGCTGTTTTTT
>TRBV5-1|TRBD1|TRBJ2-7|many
CASSFGTGGRYEQYF
TGCGCCAGCAGCTTCGGGACAGGGGGCAGGTACGAGCAGTACTTC
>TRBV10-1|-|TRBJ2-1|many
CASSDGSGSYNEQFF
TGCGCCAGCAGTGATGGGAGTGGGTCATACAATGAGCAGTTCTTC
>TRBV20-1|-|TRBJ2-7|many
CSATRVYEQYF
TGCAGTGCTACCCGGGTTTACGAGCAGTACTTC
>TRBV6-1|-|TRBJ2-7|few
CTTKRASGRNSYEQYF
TGTACCACAAAGCGGGCCTCAGGTAGGAACTCCTACGAGCAGTACTTC
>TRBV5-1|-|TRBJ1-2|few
CASSPLQGANGYTF
TGCGCCAGCAGCCCACTCCAAGGCGCTAATGGCTACACCTTC
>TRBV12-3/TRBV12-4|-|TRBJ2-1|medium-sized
CASSWGTEQFF
TGTGCCAGCAGTTGGGGGACAGAGCAGTTCTTC
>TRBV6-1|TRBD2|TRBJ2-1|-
CASSGGTSGSLKEQFF
TGTGCCAGCAGTGGGGGGACTAGCGGGAGTCTGAAGGAGCAGTTCTTC
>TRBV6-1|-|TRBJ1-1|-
CANSLQENTEAFF
TGTGCCAATTCCTTACAGGAAAACACTGAAGCTTTCTTT
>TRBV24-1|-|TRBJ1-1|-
CAVSQGNTEAFF
TGTGCCGTCTCCCAGGGGAACACTGAAGCTTTCTTT
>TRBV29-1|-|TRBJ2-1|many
CSVEGTDHNEQFF
TGCAGCGTTGAAGGGACAGACCATAATGAGCAGTTCTTC
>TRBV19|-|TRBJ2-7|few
CATSGPTLAEQYF
TGTGCCACCTCCGGGCCTACCCTGGCCGAGCAGTACTTC
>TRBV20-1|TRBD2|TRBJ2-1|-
CSAVQHRGGRALNEQFF
TGCAGTGCCGTCCAACACCGAGGCGGGAGGGCCTTAAATGAGCAGTTCTTC
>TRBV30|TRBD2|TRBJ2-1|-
CAWSGAGEVNEQFF
TGTGCCTGGAGTGGTGCGGGAGAGGTCAATGAGCAGTTCTTC
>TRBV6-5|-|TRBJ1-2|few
CASSISGSTWGSGYTF
TGTGCCAGCAGCATCTCCGGTTCTACATGGGGCAGTGGCTACACCTTC
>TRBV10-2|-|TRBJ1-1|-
CASRLGARTEAFF
TGCGCCAGCAGATTGGGGGCGCGAACTGAAGCTTTCTTT
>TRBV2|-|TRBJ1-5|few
CATLGRHGHPQHF
TGTGCCACCCTGGGAAGGCATGGTCATCCCCAGCATTTT
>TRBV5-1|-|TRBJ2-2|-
CASSSTGRELFF
TGCGCCAGCAGCTCTACAGGGCGGGAGCTGTTTTTT